This T cell receptor (beta chain) is from a study of radiation and T cells in renal cell carcinoma. Time point in this sample: baseline pretreatment blood. Regarding treatment: 15 Gy SBRT to primary tumor, nephrectomy 4 weeks later. Radiation-treated patients gave blood at baseline, week 2 and week 4. Assay: immunoSEQ multiplex PCR; the TCRdb copy retains only in-frame clones and omits some. The sample holds around 64,000 clones; roughly three quarters are singletons and the top ten take 7.3%. V was cut by 0 bases and J by 3 bases, with 11 bases left in between. This CDR3 is built from 15 residues. Germline V lookup: CDR1 ENHRY, CDR2 SYGVKD.

This sequence originates from a man aged 55 to 70 with renal cell carcinoma. The V call is TRBV10-3, the J call TRBJ1-2; no reliable D call. The material sequenced was blood, taken from a patient whose treatment included radiotherapy and nephrectomy. CDR3 DNA: TGTGCCATCAGTGAGTCAGTCGTGCGGTACTATGGCTACACCTTC. Protein sequence: CAISESVVRYYGYTF.